The rows below give T cell receptor beta chains drawn from one sample of a study of identical twins. One entry per CDR3 protein, called by TCRdb with MiXCR from the 5' RACE reads. The data contain hundreds of thousands of distinct CDR3 sequences, roughly 7% of them singletons. The same data also contributed to another study, on yellow fever vaccine responses in identical twins.

Sequencing input: memory (CD45RO+) T cells sorted from blood. These receptors came from a woman younger than 35 in good health. CDR3s include the opening cysteine and the closing phenylalanine or tryptophan. D genes are given only for firm matches. Size values are once, few and many counts, or a class for expanded clones, and some rows have none.

size	length	J	D	V	CDR3	DNA
many	15	TRBJ2-2	TRBD2	TRBV14	CASSKLAGGSGELFF	TGTGCCAGCAGTAAACTAGCGGGAGGATCCGGGGAGCTGTTTTTT
many	13	TRBJ1-1	.	TRBV12-3/TRBV12-4	CASRPQGHTEAFF	TGTGCCAGCAGACCACAGGGTCACACTGAAGCTTTCTTT
many	13	TRBJ1-2	.	TRBV5-1	CASSSGASYGYTF	TGCGCCAGCAGTTCAGGGGCAAGCTATGGCTACACCTTC
.	16	TRBJ2-5	.	TRBV11-2	CASSFLAVQQEETQYF	TGTGCCAGCAGCTTTTTAGCGGTACAACAAGAAGAGACCCAGTACTTC
.	15	TRBJ1-3	.	TRBV3-1	CASSLNRDSGNTIYF	TGTGCCAGCAGCCTAAACAGGGACTCTGGAAACACCATATATTTT
once	12	TRBJ1-2	.	TRBV27	CASSSVGHGYTF	TGTGCCAGCAGTTCAGTTGGGCATGGCTACACCTTC
.	14	TRBJ2-7	.	TRBV10-3	CAISVEGSVNEQYF	TGTGCCATCAGTGTCGAGGGATCGGTAAACGAGCAGTACTTC
few	13	TRBJ2-5	.	TRBV20-1	CSALDNSQETQYF	TGCAGTGCCTTGGACAACTCCCAAGAGACCCAGTACTTC
few	14	TRBJ1-1	TRBD1	TRBV12-5	CASGLGGQGYEAFF	TGTGCTAGTGGTTTGGGGGGACAGGGCTATGAAGCTTTCTTT
many	14	TRBJ2-1	.	TRBV12-3/TRBV12-4	CASSLMAPYNEQFF	TGTGCCAGCAGTCTCATGGCCCCATACAATGAGCAGTTCTTC
few	11	TRBJ2-2	.	TRBV29-1	CSAWLTGELFF	TGCAGCGCGTGGCTAACCGGGGAGCTGTTTTTT
few	16	TRBJ2-1	.	TRBV4-1	CASSQDARGAKNEQFF	TGCGCCAGCAGCCAAGATGCCAGGGGGGCTAAGAATGAGCAGTTCTTC
many	14	TRBJ2-7	TRBD1	TRBV2	CASSDGTAIYEQYF	TGTGCCAGCAGTGACGGGACAGCTATCTACGAGCAGTACTTC
.	14	TRBJ2-3	.	TRBV2	CASSPLVRSDTQYF	TGTGCCAGCAGCCCACTAGTGCGCTCAGATACGCAGTATTTT
few	17	TRBJ2-3	.	TRBV12-3/TRBV12-4	CASSQLTRGHGTDTQYF	TGTGCCAGCAGTCAACTCACACGGGGGCATGGCACAGATACGCAGTATTTT
many	15	TRBJ1-5	.	TRBV4-1	CASSQDGEFGQPQHF	TGCGCCAGCAGCCAAGATGGGGAGTTTGGTCAGCCCCAGCATTTT
.	17	TRBJ2-2	TRBD1	TRBV5-4	CASSPGTGRSNTGELFF	TGTGCCAGCAGCCCCGGGACAGGGCGATCGAACACCGGGGAGCTGTTTTTT
few	12	TRBJ2-7	.	TRBV7-9	CASSLVVGEQYF	TGTGCCAGCAGCTTAGTGGTAGGCGAGCAGTACTTC
.	16	TRBJ2-4	TRBD1	TRBV7-2	CASSTSGTGFQNIQYF	TGTGCCAGCAGCACCTCTGGGACAGGGTTTCAAAACATTCAGTACTTC
few	12	TRBJ2-7	.	TRBV2	CASKFVPGEQYF	TGTGCCAGCAAATTTGTGCCGGGCGAGCAGTACTTC
many	11	TRBJ1-2	.	TRBV20-1	CSARDRAGYTF	TGCAGTGCTAGAGATCGGGCCGGCTACACCTTC
.	15	TRBJ2-1	.	TRBV6-1	CASSDDGSSYNEQFF	TGTGCCAGCAGTGATGACGGTAGCTCCTACAATGAGCAGTTCTTC
.	15	TRBJ2-5	TRBD2	TRBV5-1	CASSLASSGTETQYF	TGCGCCAGCAGCTTGGCCTCTAGCGGTACGGAGACCCAGTACTTC
.	17	TRBJ2-6	.	TRBV5-6	CASSFRGSHSGANVLTF	TGTGCCAGCAGCTTCCGGGGATCACATTCTGGGGCCAACGTCCTGACTTTC
many	16	TRBJ2-1	.	TRBV18	CASSPPLGNQYNEQFF	TGTGCCAGCTCACCACCCCTGGGGAACCAGTACAATGAGCAGTTCTTC
.	16	TRBJ2-3	.	TRBV28	CASSGWSQGGTDTQYF	TGTGCCAGCAGTGGGTGGTCCCAAGGAGGCACAGATACGCAGTATTTT
few	13	TRBJ2-1	.	TRBV20-1	CSALRIASNEQFF	TGCAGTGCCCTTAGGATAGCGTCCAATGAGCAGTTCTTC
few	14	TRBJ2-7	.	TRBV20-1	CSARRPSSSYEQYF	TGCAGTGCTAGAAGGCCTAGTAGCTCCTACGAGCAGTACTTC
.	17	TRBJ2-2	.	TRBV4-1	CASSGHGGRRWTGELFF	TGCGCCAGCAGCGGGCACGGGGGACGGCGCTGGACCGGGGAGCTGTTTTTT
.	15	TRBJ2-1	.	TRBV27	CATKRPRSSYNEQFF	TGTGCCACGAAACGTCCTAGGAGCTCCTACAATGAGCAGTTCTTC
.	12	TRBJ2-7	.	TRBV20-1	CSAEDQGHEQYF	TGCAGTGCAGAAGACCAGGGGCACGAGCAGTACTTC
.	16	TRBJ2-1	.	TRBV6-2/TRBV6-3	CASSSVLGFLDNEQFF	TGTGCCAGCAGTTCTGTATTGGGTTTTCTTGATAATGAGCAGTTCTTC
.	15	TRBJ2-3	.	TRBV6-1	CASRPQSASTDTQYF	TGTGCCAGCAGACCACAGAGTGCTAGCACAGATACGCAGTATTTT
few	14	TRBJ1-2	.	TRBV10-2	CASSESQGNYGYTF	TGCGCCAGCAGTGAGTCTCAGGGAAACTATGGCTACACCTTC
.	16	TRBJ2-7	.	TRBV28	CASSPSLPPRAYEQYF	TGTGCCAGCAGTCCATCGTTACCCCCCAGGGCCTACGAGCAGTACTTC
.	14	TRBJ1-2	.	TRBV4-1	CASSQDVIRAGYTF	TGCGCCAGCAGCCAAGATGTAATACGGGCTGGCTACACCTTC
.	14	TRBJ2-2	.	TRBV7-9	CASSLARQTGELFF	TGTGCCAGCAGCTTAGCGCGACAGACCGGGGAGCTGTTTTTT
few	15	TRBJ2-1	.	TRBV12-3/TRBV12-4	CASNLGGGGYNEQFF	TGTGCCAGCAATTTAGGAGGGGGCGGGTACAATGAGCAGTTCTTC
many	16	TRBJ2-6	.	TRBV6-1	CASSEMGKSGANVLTF	TGTGCCAGCAGTGAGATGGGGAAATCTGGGGCCAACGTCCTGACTTTC
.	17	TRBJ2-3	.	TRBV6-1	CASSRSPPQLAGDTQYF	TGTGCCAGCAGCAGGTCCCCCCCCCAACTAGCAGGAGATACGCAGTATTTT
many	16	TRBJ2-5	.	TRBV20-1	CSARDRRGWAQETQYF	TGCAGTGCTAGAGATCGGCGGGGATGGGCACAAGAGACCCAGTACTTC
few	16	TRBJ2-3	.	TRBV7-6	CASSLGAGVVTDTQYF	TGTGCCAGCAGCTTAGGGGCAGGGGTGGTAACAGATACGCAGTATTTT
.	16	TRBJ2-3	TRBD2	TRBV7-2	CASSFTSGLGADTQYF	TGTGCCAGCAGCTTTACTAGCGGCCTTGGGGCAGATACGCAGTATTTT
few	15	TRBJ1-6	.	TRBV14	CASSKLQHRDSPLHF	TGTGCCAGCAGCAAACTTCAACATCGGGATTCACCCCTCCACTTT
.	17	TRBJ2-7	.	TRBV7-8	CASSLAAFDRGTYEQYF	TGTGCCAGCAGCTTAGCAGCGTTCGACCGGGGCACCTACGAGCAGTACTTC
few	15	TRBJ2-1	TRBD2	TRBV5-4	CASSTTASGNNEQFF	TGTGCCAGCAGCACAACAGCCAGCGGGAATAATGAGCAGTTCTTC
.	16	TRBJ2-3	.	TRBV28	CASTTVRDKSRDTQYF	TGTGCCAGCACCACAGTCCGGGACAAGTCACGAGATACGCAGTATTTT
.	16	TRBJ1-6	TRBD1	TRBV27	CASSQSRTGANSPLHF	TGTGCCAGCAGTCAATCTAGGACAGGGGCAAATTCACCCCTCCACTTT
.	14	TRBJ2-6	.	TRBV20-1	CSASKGSGANVLTF	TGCAGCGCTAGCAAAGGGTCTGGGGCCAACGTCCTGACTTTC
many	11	TRBJ2-1	.	TRBV9	CASRDSGEQFF	TGTGCCAGCAGGGATAGCGGTGAGCAGTTCTTC
many	16	TRBJ2-7	TRBD2	TRBV7-8	CASSLLPSGGSYEQYF	TGTGCCAGCAGCTTACTTCCTAGCGGGGGCTCCTACGAGCAGTACTTC
.	14	TRBJ1-2	.	TRBV6-5	CASSYSIPGDGYTF	TGTGCCAGCAGTTACTCGATCCCGGGCGATGGCTACACCTTC
.	15	TRBJ2-7	TRBD2	TRBV27	CASSKTSGPVYEQYF	TGTGCCAGCAGTAAAACTAGCGGGCCTGTTTACGAGCAGTACTTC
.	16	TRBJ2-1	.	TRBV9	CASSVLSGGRQNGQFF	TGTGCCAGCAGCGTCCTTAGCGGAGGCCGCCAGAATGGTCAGTTCTTC
.	15	TRBJ1-6	.	TRBV7-8	CASSQQGTDNSPLHF	TGTGCCAGCAGCCAGCAAGGGACTGATAATTCACCCCTCCACTTT